The T cell receptor beta chain under discussion was sequenced for a study of T cells after yellow fever vaccination. The overall study: SMART-Seq v4 Ultra Low Input prepared the low-cell-number fractions.

Concerning this clonotype: Its antigen remains unknown.

Study-level findings and limits: After the booster, approximately 96% of CD4 and approximately 87% of CD8 primary-response clones were re-detected. FACS-sorted repertoires could contain abundant clonotypes contaminating from the bulk population.

The study made its TCR cDNA through 5'RACE template switching. That step introduced a universal primer site along with UMIs. Using its own MiXCR run on the 5' RACE reads, TCRdb lists one record per CDR3 protein. The sample lists around 320,000 distinct CDR3 sequences, around 10% occurring once. V was cut by 9 bases and J by 3 bases, with 12 bases left in between. This CDR3 is 12 amino acids long. From germline, CDR1 is MNHNS and CDR2 SASEGT. This TCR came from a man younger than 35 who received the YFV17D yellow fever vaccine. This specimen was CD4+ T cells sorted from PBMCs, taken 45 days after the yellow fever booster vaccination. V usage is TRBV6-1 and J usage is TRBJ2-7; possible D gene TRBD1, 5 bases. The CDR3 nucleotides are TGTGCCAGTACCCAACAGGACTACGAGCAGTACTTC. It encodes CASTQQDYEQYF.